What follows is one T cell receptor beta chain and its context. No antigen is known for it. The CDR3 runs 14 residues. Germline V gene lookup returns CDR1 SGHTA and CDR2 FQGNSA. Trimming cost V 1 base and J 1 base, with 7 bases left between them. The source of the sample is a study of T-cell memory formation after mild COVID-19. Overall study findings and caveats: Clones shrinking from day 15 to 85 showed even CD4/CD8 mixes; later expanders tilted CD4+. Researchers found some responding clones in pre-infection memory, a sign that cross-reactive memory joined.

Using constant-segment primers, 5'RACE produced TCR alpha and TCR beta cDNA libraries carrying sample barcodes and UMIs. TCRdb reanalysed the 5' RACE reads using MiXCR and keeps one entry per CDR3 protein. The table includes hundreds of thousands of distinct CDR3 sequences, approximately 19% detected once. This sequence was found in a man younger than 35 who had mild COVID-19 (a few samples of this study predate the infection). Cell type and time point are not known. The sequenced sample was PBMCs or a T cell subset sorted from them (not recorded which). The V gene is TRBV7-2, the J gene TRBJ1-1; D uncertain. Written as DNA, the CDR3 is TGTGCCAGCAGCTTAGTTTTAGGGAACACTGAAGCTTTCTTT. Translating gives CASSLVLGNTEAFF.